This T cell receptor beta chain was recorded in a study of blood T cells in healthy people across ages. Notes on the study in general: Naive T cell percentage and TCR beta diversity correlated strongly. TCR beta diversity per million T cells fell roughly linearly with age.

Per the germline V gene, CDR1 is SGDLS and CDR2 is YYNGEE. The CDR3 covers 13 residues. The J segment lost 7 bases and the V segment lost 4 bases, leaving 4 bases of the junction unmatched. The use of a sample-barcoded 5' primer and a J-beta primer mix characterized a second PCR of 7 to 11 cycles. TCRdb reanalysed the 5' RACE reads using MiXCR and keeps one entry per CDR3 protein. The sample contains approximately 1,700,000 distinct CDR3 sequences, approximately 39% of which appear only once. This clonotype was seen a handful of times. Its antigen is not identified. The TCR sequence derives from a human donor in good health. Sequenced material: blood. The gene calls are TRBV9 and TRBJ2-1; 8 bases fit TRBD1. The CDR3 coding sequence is TGTGCCAGCAGCTTCCGGGACAGGAATGAGCAGTTCTTC. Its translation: CASSFRDRNEQFF.